Here is one TCR beta chain with its context. The data originate from a study of technical replicates of blood from a handful of donors. This CDR3 is built from 16 residues. V dropped 1 base and J dropped 3 bases, with 13 bases sitting between them. In germline, CDR1 is SGHRS, CDR2 YFSETQ. Repertoires were generated with immunoSEQ multiplex PCR, while TCRdb's copy carries only in-frame clones and drops some. The table includes tens of thousands of clones, around 92% detected once. Sequencing input: T cells isolated from PBMCs. The clonotype originates from a human donor in good health. Some clones in this sample may be carry-over from other donors' samples. V gene TRBV5-1 combines with J gene TRBJ2-2; TRBD1 might be the D (6 bases). The CDR3 coding sequence is TGCGCCAGCAGCTTGAAGACAGGATTTGACACCGGGGAGCTGTTTTTT. This sequence encodes CASSLKTGFDTGELFF.